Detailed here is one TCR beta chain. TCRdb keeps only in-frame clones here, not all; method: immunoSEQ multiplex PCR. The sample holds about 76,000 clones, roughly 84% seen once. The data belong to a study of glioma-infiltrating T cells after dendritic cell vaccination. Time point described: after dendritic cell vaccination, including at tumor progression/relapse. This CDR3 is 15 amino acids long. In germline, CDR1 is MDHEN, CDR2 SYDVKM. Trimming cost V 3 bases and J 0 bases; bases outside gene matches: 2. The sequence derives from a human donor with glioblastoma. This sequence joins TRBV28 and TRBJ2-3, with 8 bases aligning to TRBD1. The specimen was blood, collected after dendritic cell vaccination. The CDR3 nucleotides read TGTGCCAGCAGTTTTGGACAGGGTAGCACAGATACGCAGTATTTT. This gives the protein CASSFGQGSTDTQYF. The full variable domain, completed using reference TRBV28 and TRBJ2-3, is DVKVTQSSRYLVKRTGEKVFLECVQDMDHENMFWYRQDPGLGLRLIYFSYDVKMKEKGDIPEGYSVSREKKERFSLILESASTNQTSMYLCASSFGQGSTDTQYFGPGTRLTVL.